One and the same sample provided the 9 T cell receptor beta chains below, sequenced in a study of PD-1 blockade in classical Hodgkin lymphoma. The data were produced by immunoSEQ multiplex PCR, yet TCRdb's version contains in-frame clones alone and is incomplete. The table has approximately 28,000 clones, over 65% seen once. The patients all showed relapse after autologous stem cell transplantation, while their brentuximab vedotin exposure varied. Thawed PBMCs were the source of CD4+ T cells, purified by magnetic negative selection. The source material was CD4+ T cells from blood, sampled at baseline. The source of these receptors is a human donor with classical Hodgkin lymphoma.

The J gene is TRBJ2-1, the V gene TRBV5-1; possible D gene TRBD2, 5 bases. CDR1 and CDR2 (germline): SGHRS, YFSETQ. The CDR3 extends over 14 amino acids. V was cut by 0 bases and J by 9 bases, with 13 bases left in between. CDR3: CASSLDSGRGEQFF. CDR3 nucleotide sequence: TGCGCCAGCAGCTTGGATTCGGGGAGAGGTGAGCAGTTCTTC.

The count of this clone is one. The junction departs from the called germline gene at one end, perhaps through a read error. The rearrangement links TRBV4-3 to TRBJ1-1; TRBD1 might be the D (5 bases). CDR1 and CDR2 (germline): LGHNA, YSLEER. This CDR3 is built from 11 residues. This CDR3 is CASSQEEQDRF. For the CDR3, the DNA is TGCGCCAGCAGCCAAGAGGAACAGGACCGATTT.

The chain has TRBV7-2 and TRBJ1-2; D might be TRBD1 (5 bases). Trimming took 10 bases from V and 0 from J, leaving 18 bases between them. The CDR3 is 15 residues long. From germline, CDR1 is SGHTA and CDR2 FQGNSA. The CDR3 DNA follows: TGTGCCACTCAAGAGGGGCCAGGAGCTAACTATGGCTACACCTTC. Protein: CATQEGPGANYGYTF.

The CDR3 loop is CASGNRGIFQAFF. CDR3 nucleotide sequence: TGTGCCAGCGGTAACAGAGGAATTTTCCAAGCTTTCTTT. The rearrangement uses TRBV6-5 and TRBJ1-1; D is undetermined. V was pared by 8 bases and J by 9 bases, with 19 bases between. There are 13 residues in the CDR3. Germline CDR1 is MNHEY and CDR2 is SVGAGI.

The V call is TRBV18, the J call TRBJ1-1, with no clear D. Deletions cut 3 bases from V and 1 base from J, with 6 bases between. This CDR3 is 13 amino acids long. Germline values: CDR1 KGHSH, CDR2 LQKENI. The CDR3 bases are TGTGCCAGCTCACCGGTCAGGAACACTGAAGCTTTCTTT. It codes for CASSPVRNTEAFF.

V gene TRBV7-8 combines with J gene TRBJ2-7, with 9 bases fitting TRBD1. Per the germline V gene, CDR1 is SGHVS and CDR2 is FQNEAQ. This CDR3 region has 15 residues. J lost 6 bases, V lost 5 bases, and 11 bases had no gene match. CDR3 residues: CASSPRGTGFIEQYF. The CDR3 region has the DNA TGTGCCAGCAGCCCGAGGGGGACAGGGTTTATCGAGCAGTACTTC.

This clone was seen a single time. The chain has TRBV14 and TRBJ2-5; D call uncertain. V gave up 1 base and J gave up 7 bases, with 13 bases separating them. The CDR3 covers 14 residues. Per the germline V gene, CDR1 is SGHDN and CDR2 is FVKESK. CDR3 in amino acids: CASSQGGAVGTQYF. The DNA of the CDR3 is TGTGCCAGCAGCCAAGGGGGTGCCGTGGGGACCCAGTACTTC.

The chain employs TRBV6-6 and TRBJ1-3; 7 bases fit TRBD1. The CDR3 has 14 amino acids. J gave up 3 bases and V 2 bases, and 1 base lay outside the gene matches. Per the germline V gene, CDR1 is MNHNY and CDR2 is SVGAGI (reference sequence). For the CDR3, the DNA is TGTGCCAGCAGTTACACAGGGGATGGAAACACCATATATTTT. It is translated as CASSYTGDGNTIYF.

V usage is TRBV6-1 and J usage is TRBJ2-5; 10 nucleotides line up with TRBD2. CDR1 and CDR2 (germline): MNHNS, SASEGT. V gave up 6 bases and J gave up 5 bases; unmatched junction bases: 3. The CDR3 is 13 amino acids. CDR3 sequence (DNA): TGTGCCAGCAGACTAGCGGGGATGGAGACCCAGTACTTC. Its protein is CASRLAGMETQYF.